This entry lists 22 T cell receptor beta chains sequenced from one sample in a study of blood T cell repertoires in COVID-19. This table comes from immunoSEQ multiplex PCR, and its TCRdb copy is limited to in-frame clones, with some not included. The sample contains about 300,000 clones, nearly 90% of which appear only once. Material for sequencing was peripheral blood. The source of these receptors is a woman aged 25 to 39 with COVID-19, enrolled during active disease.

The J gene is TRBJ2-6, the V gene TRBV2; tentatively, D is TRBD2 (5 bases). This CDR3 has 15 residues. Germline V gene sequence: CDR1 SNHLY, CDR2 FYNNEI. The V end lost 6 bases, the J end lost 0 bases, and 9 bases lay between the germline ends. CDR3 in amino acids: CASRDGISGANVLTF. Here the CDR3 DNA reads TGTGCCAGCAGGGACGGGATCTCTGGGGCCAACGTCCTGACTTTC. Full variable domain (remainder filled in from reference TRBV2 and TRBJ2-6): EPEVTQTPSHQVTQMGQEVILRCVPISNHLYFYWYRQILGQKVEFLVSFYNNEISEKSEIFDDQFSVERPDGSNFTLKIRSTKLEDSAMYFCASRDGISGANVLTFGAGSRLTVL.

V usage is TRBV5-1 and J usage is TRBJ1-1, with D unclear. The CDR3 runs to 13 residues. Germline CDR1 SGHRS, CDR2 YFSETQ. V gave up 5 bases and J gave up 3 bases, with 11 bases separating them. The DNA for the CDR3 is TGCGCCAGCAGGATACGTGGCCACACTGAAGCTTTCTTT. Amino acid sequence: CASRIRGHTEAFF.

The CDR3 nucleotides read TGCGCCAGCAGCCAAGAAGGGGGAACACAGATTACGCAGTATTTT. Residues: CASSQEGGTQITQYF. The chain links TRBV4-3 to TRBJ2-3; D may be TRBD1 (6 bases). Germline loops: CDR1 LGHNA, CDR2 YSLEER. This CDR3 has 15 amino acids. V was shortened by 0 bases and J by 8 bases, with 15 bases between the two germline ends.

The genes are TRBV5-4 and TRBJ2-3; 16 bases align to TRBD2. The CDR3 has 17 residues. V dropped 4 bases and J dropped 2; count of bases not matched to a gene: 4. In germline, CDR1 is SGHNT, CDR2 YYREEE (reference sequence). Here the CDR3 reads CASSRGLAGGVTDTQYF. Here the CDR3 DNA reads TGTGCCAGCAGCAGGGGACTAGCGGGGGGGGTCACAGATACGCAGTATTTT.

V is TRBV3-1 (or the pseudogene TRBV3-2) and J is TRBJ1-5; 7 nucleotides match TRBD1. The V and J ends lost 3 bases and 1 base, in that order; junction bases with no gene match: 0. Per the germline V gene, CDR1 is LGHDT and CDR2 is YNNKEL (reference sequence). This CDR3 spans 14 amino acids. CDR3 in DNA: TGTGCCAGCAGCCACAGGGGGAGCAATCAGCCCCAGCATTTT. This translates into CASSHRGSNQPQHF.

The chain combines TRBV19 with TRBJ1-4; TRBD1 is a possible D gene (6 bases). Germline-derived CDR1 and CDR2 are LNHDA and SQIVND (reference sequence). Trimming shortened V by 6 bases and J by 0 bases, and 17 bases separated the two germline ends. The CDR3 has 17 residues. This CDR3 is CASSRSAGGATNEKLFF. In nucleotides, the CDR3 is TGTGCCAGTAGCCGGAGTGCTGGGGGCGCAACTAATGAAAAACTGTTTTTT.

V gene TRBV27 combines with J gene TRBJ1-6; TRBD1 matches 7 bases. V dropped 5 bases and J dropped 9; count of bases not matched to a gene: 10. The CDR3 is made up of 15 amino acids. Germline V gene sequence: CDR1 MNHEY, CDR2 SMNVEV (reference sequence). Here the CDR3 reads CASSDRAAGFSPLHF. As DNA, the CDR3 is TGTGCCAGCAGTGACAGGGCCGCCGGATTTTCACCCCTCCACTTT.

This sequence joins TRBV10-1 and TRBJ1-2; 9 bases line up with TRBD1. Germline CDR1 reads WNHNN; CDR2 reads SYGVQD (reference sequence). V was clipped by 7 bases and J by 7 bases; unmatched bases: 10. The CDR3 consists of 14 residues. The CDR3 is CASNLSWTGAGYTF. In DNA, the CDR3 is TGCGCCAGCAACCTATCATGGACAGGGGCTGGCTACACCTTC.

This clone appeared a few times. The V gene is TRBV5-1, the J gene TRBJ2-3, with unresolved D. The germline V and J ends were trimmed by 2 bases and 0 bases, with 7 bases remaining between them. The CDR3 consists of 14 residues. Germline V lookup: CDR1 SGHRS, CDR2 YFSETQ. Written as DNA, the CDR3 is TGCGCCAGCAGCTTTTCTCCTAGCACAGATACGCAGTATTTT. Its translation is CASSFSPSTDTQYF.

The chain joins TRBV4-3 to TRBJ1-2; 7 bases line up with TRBD1. The CDR3 is 17 residues long. The ends lost 3 bases at V and 1 base at J; junction bases unmatched: 11. Germline V gene lookup returns CDR1 LGHNA and CDR2 YSLEER. CDR3 DNA sequence: TGCGCCAGCAGCCACCGAGAGTGGGACAGCTTTAACTATGGCTACACCTTC. This codes for CASSHREWDSFNYGYTF.

The chain couples TRBV5-1 to TRBJ1-1; perhaps TRBD1 as D (6 bases). Looked up from germline, CDR1 is SGHRS and CDR2 is YFSETQ. Trimming removed 0 bases from V and 11 bases from J, with 14 bases in between. The CDR3 runs to 13 residues. In DNA, the CDR3 is TGCGCCAGCAGCTTGGGGACAGCCTGGGAGGCTTTCTTT. Translating gives CASSLGTAWEAFF.

V usage is TRBV6-5 and J usage is TRBJ1-2; perhaps TRBD1 as D (6 bases). Looked up from germline, CDR1 is MNHEY and CDR2 is SVGAGI. CDR3 length: 14 residues. The V gene lost 10 bases and the J gene lost 0 bases, with 15 bases spanning the gap. CDR3 loop: CATRRGAANYGYTF. The CDR3 DNA is TGTGCCACCCGGCGGGGGGCAGCTAACTATGGCTACACCTTC.

The chain recombines TRBV7-2 with TRBJ1-6; D call uncertain. Germline values: CDR1 SGHTA, CDR2 FQGNSA. V lost 1 base, J lost 9 bases, and 13 bases lay in between. This CDR3 spans 15 amino acids. The CDR3 DNA follows: TGTGCCAGCAGCTTAGGAGGAGGAGAAGGTTCACCCCTCCACTTT. This encodes CASSLGGGEGSPLHF.

CDR3 coding DNA: TGCGCCAGCAGTCTAATCGCCCCAGCGGGGGCGCAAGAGACCCAGTACTTC. Its translation: CASSLIAPAGAQETQYF. The chain links TRBV23-1 to TRBJ2-5, with 8 bases matching TRBD2. TRBV23-1 counts as an open reading frame of uncertain function. This CDR3 has 17 amino acids. V was clipped by 4 bases and J by 2 bases; unmatched bases: 12.

V gene TRBV5-8 combines with J gene TRBJ1-2; weak D call: TRBD1 (5 bases). The CDR3 sequence is 15 residues long. Trimming shortened V by 4 bases and J by 7 bases, and 20 bases separated the two germline ends. The germline V gene encodes CDR1 SGHTS and CDR2 YDEGEE. CDR3 amino acids: CASSRTRQAQGGYTF. The CDR3 DNA sequence: TGTGCCAGCAGCCGTACCCGCCAGGCCCAGGGTGGCTACACCTTC.

The V and J genes are TRBV19 and TRBJ2-3; 9 nucleotides line up with TRBD2. CDR3 size: 16 residues. Germline CDR1 is LNHDA and CDR2 is SQIVND (reference sequence). V lost 1 base and J lost 1; bases outside the gene matches: 3. The CDR3 DNA sequence: TGTGCCAGTAGTATAGGCGGCGGGGGGGGCACAGATACGCAGTATTTT. Its translation is CASSIGGGGGTDTQYF.

The chain carries TRBV10-2 and TRBJ1-2; no firm D call. V lost 3 bases and J lost 4, with 12 bases in between. The CDR3 length is 14 residues. Germline V CDR1 and CDR2: WSHSY, SAAADI. Here the CDR3 reads CASSETVGPYGYTF. DNA of the CDR3: TGCGCCAGCAGTGAAACAGTGGGTCCCTATGGCTACACCTTC.

V gene TRBV10-3 combines with J gene TRBJ1-6; D is uncertain. The V end was cut by 10 bases, the J end by 0 bases, with 7 bases between. Germline V gene sequence: CDR1 ENHRY, CDR2 SYGVKD. This CDR3 has 13 amino acids. The CDR3 loop reads CASGSSYNSPLHF. CDR3 DNA sequence: TGTGCCAGTGGGAGCTCCTATAATTCACCCCTCCACTTT.

This clone is a singleton in its sample. Written as DNA, the CDR3 is TGTGCCAGCAGCAAATACCGGGGGGCCCGGGGAGATACGCAGTATTTT. Translation: CASSKYRGARGDTQYF. The chain recombines TRBV9 with TRBJ2-3; the D gene is possibly TRBD2 (7 bases). This CDR3 comprises 16 residues. V lost 4 bases to trimming and J lost 5 bases, with 20 bases between them. The germline V gene encodes CDR1 SGDLS and CDR2 YYNGEE.

V usage is TRBV4-1 and J usage is TRBJ1-1; 7 nucleotides align to TRBD1. CDR1 is MGHRA and CDR2 is YSYEKL in the germline V gene. CDR3 length equals 16 residues. V gave up 0 bases and J gave up 1 base; unmatched junction bases: 5. The CDR3 is CASSQDRGGANTEAFF. For the CDR3, the DNA is TGCGCCAGCAGCCAAGATCGAGGGGGCGCGAACACTGAAGCTTTCTTT.

The rearrangement uses TRBV24-1 and TRBJ1-5; D may be TRBD1 (5 bases). The germline gives CDR1 KGHDR, CDR2 SFDVKD. V was cut by 1 base and J by 4 bases, with 13 bases left in between. There are 16 residues in the CDR3. The CDR3 region is CATSDLSREGNQPQHF. The CDR3 coding sequence is TGTGCCACCAGTGATTTATCCAGGGAAGGGAATCAGCCCCAGCATTTT.

The chain carries TRBV3-1 (or the pseudogene TRBV3-2) and TRBJ2-5, with D uncertain. V was cut by 3 bases and J by 5 bases, with 4 bases left in between. The germline CDR1 and CDR2 sequences are LGHDT and YNNKEL (reference sequence). The CDR3 length is 11 residues. CDR3 DNA: TGTGCCAGCAGCCACAGGGAGACCCAGTACTTC. It encodes CASSHRETQYF.